Listed here are 15 T cell receptor beta chains from one sample, sequenced in a study of graft-versus-host responses after intestinal transplantation. Clones were sequenced by immunoSEQ multiplex PCR, and TCRdb holds only the in-frame ones, with some missing. The sample lists more than 3,000 clones, about 94% occurring once. Source: PBMCs, taken 11 days after intestinal transplantation. All receptors derive from a human patient who received an intestinal transplant, so some T cells may come from the graft donor.

The rearrangement links TRBV15 to TRBJ2-7; D is perhaps TRBD1 (5 bases). Deletions cut 0 bases from V and 2 bases from J, with 8 bases between. Germline V lookup: CDR1 LNHNV, CDR2 YYDKDF (reference sequence). This CDR3 comprises 14 residues. CDR3 residues: CATSRDRAPYEQYF. CDR3 DNA: TGTGCCACCAGCAGAGACAGGGCCCCCTACGAGCAGTACTTC. The whole variable domain, filled in from reference TRBV15 and TRBJ2-7, reads DAMVIQNPRYQVTQFGKPVTLSCSQTLNHNVMYWYQQKSSQAPKLLFHYYDKDFNNEADTPDNFQSRRPNTSFCFLDIRSPGLGDTAMYLCATSRDRAPYEQYFGPGTRLTVT.

The rearrangement uses TRBV5-1 and TRBJ2-1; no clear D. V was cut by 0 bases and J by 5 bases, with 18 bases left in between. Germline CDR1 reads SGHRS; CDR2 reads YFSETQ. The length of the CDR3 is 17 residues. As DNA, the CDR3 is TGCGCCAGCAGCTTGGCGAATTTATTCTCTGTGAACAATGAGCAGTTCTTC. Residues: CASSLANLFSVNNEQFF.

The chain combines TRBV21-1 with TRBJ2-7; the D segment call TRBD2 is taken from the table without a DNA check. TRBV21-1 is annotated as a pseudogene. CDR3 length equals 17 residues. The CDR3 bases are TGTGCCAGCTTACTGACTAGCGGGAGGGAATCCCTACGTGAGCAGTACTTC. The encoded protein is CASLLTSGRESLREQYF.

The chain combines TRBV5-8 with TRBJ2-7; D perhaps matches TRBD2 (6 bases). The germline CDR1 and CDR2 sequences are SGHTS and YDEGEE. Trimming removed 2 bases at V and 3 bases at J, with 6 bases between. CDR3 length equals 12 residues. CDR3: CASSFGGYEQYF. The CDR3, as DNA: TGTGCCAGCAGCTTCGGGGGCTACGAGCAGTACTTC.

This clone occurred a few times. The V gene is TRBV27, the J gene TRBJ1-5; 8 bases line up with TRBD1. With 2 bases clipped from V and 6 bases from J, the junction kept 6 bases outside the gene matches. The germline V gene encodes CDR1 MNHEY and CDR2 SMNVEV (reference sequence). The CDR3 length is 15 residues. The CDR3 region has the DNA TGTGCCAGCAGTTTAGGGCAGGGGGCAGTTCAGCCCCAGCATTTT. Its protein product is CASSLGQGAVQPQHF.

The rearrangement links TRBV11-2 to TRBJ2-1; 7 positions agree with TRBD2. The CDR3 runs to 18 residues. Germline V gives CDR1 SGHAT, CDR2 FQNNGV. V shed 5 bases, J shed 3 bases, and the junction held 16 bases outside the gene matches. The CDR3 sequence is CASSTGLGKRVYYNEQFF. The DNA for the CDR3 is TGTGCCAGCAGCACCGGACTAGGAAAGAGAGTCTACTACAATGAGCAGTTCTTC.

This clone was observed a few times. The rearrangement joins TRBV7-9 to TRBJ1-1; 8 bases fit TRBD1. The CDR3 totals 14 residues. CDR1 and CDR2 (germline): SEHNR, FQNEAQ (reference sequence). The J segment lost 4 bases and the V segment lost 5 bases, leaving 6 bases of the junction unmatched. The DNA of the CDR3 is TGTGCCAGCAGCCCCGGACAGGGAGGCACTGAAGCTTTCTTT. Its translation: CASSPGQGGTEAFF.

The chain is built from TRBV30 and TRBJ1-4, with no clear D. Germline V lookup: CDR1 GTSNPN, CDR2 SVGIG (reference sequence). V lost 1 base and J lost 8, with 5 bases in between. The length of the CDR3 is 11 residues. The CDR3 nucleotides are TGTGCCTGGAGTGCGAGCGAAAAACTGTTTTTT. This encodes CAWSASEKLFF.

This chain links TRBV6-6 with TRBJ2-5; TRBD2 matches 15 bases. The CDR3 runs to 14 residues. Germline loops: CDR1 MNHNY, CDR2 SVGAGI (reference sequence). The ends lost 8 bases at V and 5 bases at J; junction bases unmatched: 3. The CDR3 sequence is CASSGLAGGETQYF. DNA of the CDR3: TGTGCCAGCTCCGGACTAGCGGGAGGGGAGACCCAGTACTTC.

This clone was picked up one time. This sequence joins TRBV15 and TRBJ2-3, with D possibly TRBD2 on 5 matching bases. This CDR3 region has 14 residues. From germline, CDR1 is LNHNV and CDR2 YYDKDF (reference sequence). Trimming removed 5 bases from V and 2 bases from J, with 11 bases in between. The CDR3 region has the DNA TGTGCCACCAGCCCAGCGGAGACCACAGATACGCAGTATTTT. It specifies CATSPAETTDTQYF.

J is TRBJ2-2 and V is TRBV21-1; no DNA check was done on the table's D call, TRBD2. TRBV21-1 is listed as a pseudogene. This CDR3 comprises 16 residues. The CDR3 spells CASRTSGRGNTGELFF. The CDR3, as DNA: TGTGCCAGCCGGACTAGCGGGAGGGGGAACACCGGGGAGCTGTTTTTT.

This clone came up once. V gene TRBV10-3 combines with J gene TRBJ2-5; TRBD2 is a possible D gene (6 bases). CDR3 length equals 17 residues. V was clipped by 0 bases and J by 1 base, with 15 bases between them. Germline CDR1 is ENHRY and CDR2 is SYGVKD. CDR3 nucleotide sequence: TGTGCCATCAGTGAGTCGACTCGGGAGACCTCCCAAGAGACCCAGTACTTC. Its translation: CAISESTRETSQETQYF.

The chain uses TRBV7-9 and TRBJ2-7; 7 bases match TRBD1. CDR3 length: 14 residues. The ends lost 1 base at V and 2 bases at J; junction bases unmatched: 2. Germline V lookup: CDR1 SEHNR, CDR2 FQNEAQ (reference sequence). CDR3 bases: TGTGCCAGCAGCTTAGGGGGGACAGCCTACGAGCAGTACTTC. Residues: CASSLGGTAYEQYF. Full variable domain (outside the CDR3, taken from reference TRBV7-9 and TRBJ2-7): DTGVSQNPRHKITKRGQNVTFRCDPISEHNRLYWYRQTLGQGPEFLTYFQNEAQLEKSRLLSDRFSAERPKGSFSTLEIQRTEQGDSAMYLCASSLGGTAYEQYFGPGTRLTVT.

V gene TRBV9 combines with J gene TRBJ2-7; 7 bases fit TRBD2. J was trimmed by 5 bases and V by 4 bases; bases with no gene match: 9. This CDR3 spans 14 amino acids. CDR1 SGDLS and CDR2 YYNGEE come from the germline V gene. CDR3 loop: CASSSGRAGDEQYF. CDR3 in DNA: TGTGCCAGCAGCTCCGGACGGGCGGGGGACGAGCAGTACTTC.

V usage is TRBV11-1 and J usage is TRBJ2-1; D call uncertain. Germline CDR1 reads SGHAT; CDR2 reads FQDESV (reference sequence). This CDR3 region has 15 residues. Trimming left V 3 bases short and J 0 bases short, with 9 bases between. The CDR3 coding sequence is TGTGCCAGCAGCTTGGGCGGAATCTCCTACAATGAGCAGTTCTTC. Translated: CASSLGGISYNEQFF. Filled out from reference TRBV11-1 and TRBJ2-1, the complete variable domain reads EAEVAQSPRYKITEKSQAVAFWCDPISGHATLYWYRQILGQGPELLVQFQDESVVDDSQLPKDRFSAERLKGVDSTLKIQPAELGDSAMYLCASSLGGISYNEQFFGPGTRLTVL.